Reported below is one T cell receptor beta chain. Measured with immunoSEQ multiplex PCR; TCRdb has only the in-frame clones, and not every one. The sample yields about 130,000 clones, around 77% seen once. Germline V gives CDR1 MGHRA, CDR2 YSYEKL. The CDR3 contains 15 residues. V dropped 0 bases and J dropped 0 bases, with 8 bases sitting between them. The data stem from a study of blood T cell repertoires in COVID-19. Study-wide context: Whether acute or convalescent, the COVID-19 samples came from the United States, Italy and Spain. The analysed material was cDNA or gDNA that came from T cells, B-cell-depleted T cells, or PBMCs.

The sequenced material came from peripheral blood. The genes are TRBV4-1 and TRBJ1-1; no clear D gene. The origin of this receptor is a human donor in a cohort sampled during active COVID-19. CDR3 coding DNA: TGCGCCAGCAGCCAAGAGGGCAGCTTGAACACTGAAGCTTTCTTT. Protein: CASSQEGSLNTEAFF.